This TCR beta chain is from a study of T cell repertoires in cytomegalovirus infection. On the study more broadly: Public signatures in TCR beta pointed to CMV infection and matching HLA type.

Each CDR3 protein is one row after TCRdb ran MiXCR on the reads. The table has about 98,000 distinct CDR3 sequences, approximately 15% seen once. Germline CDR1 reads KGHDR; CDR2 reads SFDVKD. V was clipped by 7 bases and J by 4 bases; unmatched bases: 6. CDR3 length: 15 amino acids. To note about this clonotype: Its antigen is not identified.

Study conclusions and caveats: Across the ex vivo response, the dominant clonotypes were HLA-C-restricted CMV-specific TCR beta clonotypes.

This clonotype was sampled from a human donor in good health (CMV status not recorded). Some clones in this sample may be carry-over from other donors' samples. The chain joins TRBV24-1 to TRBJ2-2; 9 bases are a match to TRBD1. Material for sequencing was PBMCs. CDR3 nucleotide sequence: TGTGCCACCAGCCCAAGGACAGGGGTCACCGGGGAGCTGTTTTTT. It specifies CATSPRTGVTGELFF.